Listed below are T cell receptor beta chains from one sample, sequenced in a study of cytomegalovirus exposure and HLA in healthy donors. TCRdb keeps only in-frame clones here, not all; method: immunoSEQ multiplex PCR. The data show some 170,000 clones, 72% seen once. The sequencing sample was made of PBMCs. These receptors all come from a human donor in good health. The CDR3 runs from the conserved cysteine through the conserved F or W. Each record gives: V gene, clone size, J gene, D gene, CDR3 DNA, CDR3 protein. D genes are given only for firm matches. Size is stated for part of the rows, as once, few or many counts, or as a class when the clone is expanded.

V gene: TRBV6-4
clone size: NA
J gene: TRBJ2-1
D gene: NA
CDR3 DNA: TGTGCCAGCAGTGACTTCTCCAGGGATTACAATGAGCAGTTCTTC
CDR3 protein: CASSDFSRDYNEQFF

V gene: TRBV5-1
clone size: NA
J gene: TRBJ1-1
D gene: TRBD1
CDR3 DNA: TGCGCCAGCAGCCAGGACAGGGGAGGCACTGAAGCTTTCTTT
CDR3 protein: CASSQDRGGTEAFF

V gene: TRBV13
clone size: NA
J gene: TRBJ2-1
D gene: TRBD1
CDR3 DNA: TGTGCCAGCAGCGGCCGACAGGGCCTTGGTGGTGAGCAGTTCTTC
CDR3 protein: CASSGRQGLGGEQFF

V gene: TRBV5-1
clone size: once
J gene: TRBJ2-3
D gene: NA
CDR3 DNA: TGCGCCAGCAGCTTGGGGGCTCGTAGCACAGATACGCAGTATTTT
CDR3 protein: CASSLGARSTDTQYF

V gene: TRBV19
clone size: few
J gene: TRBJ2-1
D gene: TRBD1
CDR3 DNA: TGTGCCAGTACTCCGGACAGGGCGTCCTACAATGAGCAGTTCTTC
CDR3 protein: CASTPDRASYNEQFF

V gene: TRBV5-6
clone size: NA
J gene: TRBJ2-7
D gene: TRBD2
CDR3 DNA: TGTGCCAGCAGCTTTACTAGCGGGGCACAATACGAGCAGTACTTC
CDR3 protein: CASSFTSGAQYEQYF

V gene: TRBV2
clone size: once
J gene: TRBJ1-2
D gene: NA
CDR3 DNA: TGTGCCAGCAGTGCTTACAGGGAATCTGGCTACACCTTC
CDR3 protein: CASSAYRESGYTF

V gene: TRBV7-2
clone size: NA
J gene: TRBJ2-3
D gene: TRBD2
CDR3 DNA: TGTGCCAGCAGCCCCGGGCGGGGGGGCCGTGCAGATACGCAGTATTTT
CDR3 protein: CASSPGRGGRADTQYF

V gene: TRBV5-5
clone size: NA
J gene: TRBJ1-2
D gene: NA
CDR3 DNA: TGTGCCAGCAACGCCATGGCGGGGGCTAACTATGGCTACACCTTC
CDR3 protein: CASNAMAGANYGYTF

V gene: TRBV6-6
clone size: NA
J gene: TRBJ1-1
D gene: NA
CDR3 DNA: TGTGCCAGCAGTATGGACAGTATCAAAGCTTTCTTT
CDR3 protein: CASSMDSIKAFF

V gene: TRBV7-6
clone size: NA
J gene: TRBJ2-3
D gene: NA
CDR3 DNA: TGTGCCAGCAGCTTACAAGATACGCAGTATTTT
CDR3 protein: CASSLQDTQYF

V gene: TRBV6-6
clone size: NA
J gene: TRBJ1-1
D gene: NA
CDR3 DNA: TGTGCCAGCAGCTCACAGAACACTGAAGCTTTCTTT
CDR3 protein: CASSSQNTEAFF

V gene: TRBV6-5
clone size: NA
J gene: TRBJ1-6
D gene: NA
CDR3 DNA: TGTGCCAGCAGTTACCGAGGGGAGACTAGGCCCCTCCACTTT
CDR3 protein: CASSYRGETRPLHF

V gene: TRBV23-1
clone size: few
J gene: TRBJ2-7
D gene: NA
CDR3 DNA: TGCGCCAGCAGGACAGGAATACCGTCGTGGGAGCAGTACTTC
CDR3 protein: CASRTGIPSWEQYF

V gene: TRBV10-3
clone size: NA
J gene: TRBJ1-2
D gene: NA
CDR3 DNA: TGTGCCATCAGTGTCGACAGGCGCACCTATGGCTACACCTTC
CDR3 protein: CAISVDRRTYGYTF

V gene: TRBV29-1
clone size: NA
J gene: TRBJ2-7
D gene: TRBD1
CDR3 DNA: TGCAGCGTGGAAGGTTTAATGACAGGGTACGAGCAGTACTTC
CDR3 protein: CSVEGLMTGYEQYF

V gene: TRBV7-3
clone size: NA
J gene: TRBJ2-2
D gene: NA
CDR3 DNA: TGTGCCAGCAGCTCCAACTCACGCCCGAACACCGGGGAGCTGTTTTTT
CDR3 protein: CASSSNSRPNTGELFF

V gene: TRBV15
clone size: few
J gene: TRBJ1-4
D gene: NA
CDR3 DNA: TGTGCCACCAGCAGGCCTGGACAGACTTTTAATGAAAAACTGTTTTTT
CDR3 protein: CATSRPGQTFNEKLFF

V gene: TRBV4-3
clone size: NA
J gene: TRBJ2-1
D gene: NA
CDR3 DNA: TGCGCCAGCAGCCCGGTCCCGCCGGGGAATGAGCAGTTCTTC
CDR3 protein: CASSPVPPGNEQFF

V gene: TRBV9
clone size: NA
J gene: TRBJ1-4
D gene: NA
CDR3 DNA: TGTGCCAGCAGCCCCGAGTTATCTGTTGAAAAACTGTTTTTT
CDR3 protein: CASSPELSVEKLFF

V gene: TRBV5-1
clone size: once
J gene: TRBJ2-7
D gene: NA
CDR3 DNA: TGCGCCAGCAGCTTGGTAACCCAGGGGTCCTACGAGCAGTACTTC
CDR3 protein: CASSLVTQGSYEQYF

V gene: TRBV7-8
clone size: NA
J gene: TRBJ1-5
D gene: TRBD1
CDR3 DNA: TGTGCCAGCAGCCCGGACAGGTTCAATCAGCCCCAGCATTTT
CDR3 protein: CASSPDRFNQPQHF

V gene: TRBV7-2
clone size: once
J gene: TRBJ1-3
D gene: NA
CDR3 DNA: TGTGCCAGCAGCTTGGCCAGGGTAAAGGACACCATATATTTT
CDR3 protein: CASSLARVKDTIYF

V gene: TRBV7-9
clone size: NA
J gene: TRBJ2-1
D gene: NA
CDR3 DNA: TGTGCCAGCAGGAGGAGGGGGGGCCTGTTGGTCGATGAGCAGTTCTTC
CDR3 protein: CASRRRGGLLVDEQFF

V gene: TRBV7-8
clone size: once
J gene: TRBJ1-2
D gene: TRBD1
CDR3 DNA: TGTGCCAGCAGCCTGAGGACAGGGGCCAACTATGGCTACACCTTC
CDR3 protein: CASSLRTGANYGYTF

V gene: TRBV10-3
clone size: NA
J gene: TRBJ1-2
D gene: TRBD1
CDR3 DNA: TGTGCCATCAACGAAGGACAGGGGATTACGGGGGTCTATGGCTACACCTTC
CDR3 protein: CAINEGQGITGVYGYTF

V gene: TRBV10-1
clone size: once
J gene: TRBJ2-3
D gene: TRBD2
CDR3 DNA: TGCGCCAGCAGCAACCACGGGACTAGCGGGGGGCCCCTTCATTGCACAGATACGCAGTATTTT
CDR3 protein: CASSNHGTSGGPLHCTDTQYF

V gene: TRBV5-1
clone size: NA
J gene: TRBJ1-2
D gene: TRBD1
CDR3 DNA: TGCGCCAGCAGCTTAACGACAGGGGCTTATGGCTACACCTTC
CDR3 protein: CASSLTTGAYGYTF

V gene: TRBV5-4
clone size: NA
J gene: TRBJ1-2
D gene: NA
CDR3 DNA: TGTGCCAGCAGCTTGCCCCCAGGGGAGAATGGCTACACCTTC
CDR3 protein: CASSLPPGENGYTF

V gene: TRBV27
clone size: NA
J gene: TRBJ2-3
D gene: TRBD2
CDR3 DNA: TGTGCCAGCAGTCGCGGGACTACAGGCACAGATACGCAGTATTTT
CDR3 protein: CASSRGTTGTDTQYF

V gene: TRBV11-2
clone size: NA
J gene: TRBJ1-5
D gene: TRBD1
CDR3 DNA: TGTGCCAACAGCTCCGGCGGGACAGACAATCAGCCCCAGCATTTT
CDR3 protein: CANSSGGTDNQPQHF

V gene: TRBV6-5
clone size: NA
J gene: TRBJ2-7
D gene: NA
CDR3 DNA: TGTGCCAGCAGTTACATTACAGCCCAGCTTGAGCAGTACTTC
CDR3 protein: CASSYITAQLEQYF

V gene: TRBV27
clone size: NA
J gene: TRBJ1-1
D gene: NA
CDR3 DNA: TGTGCCAGCAGTTTAGGGAGGGACTCGTCTGAAGCTTTCTTT
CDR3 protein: CASSLGRDSSEAFF

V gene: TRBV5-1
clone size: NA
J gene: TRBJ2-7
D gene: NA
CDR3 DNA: TGCGCCAGCAGAGACCCGGGGGGCAAGGACGAGCAGTACTTC
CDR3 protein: CASRDPGGKDEQYF

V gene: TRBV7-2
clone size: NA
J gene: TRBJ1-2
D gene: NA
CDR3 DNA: TGTGCCAGCAGCACAACGGCGGGAGGCTATGGCTACACCTTC
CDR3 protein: CASSTTAGGYGYTF

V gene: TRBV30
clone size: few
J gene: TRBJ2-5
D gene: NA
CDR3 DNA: TGTGCCGGTACGTCGCGGGGCCAAGAGACCCAGTACTTC
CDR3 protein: CAGTSRGQETQYF

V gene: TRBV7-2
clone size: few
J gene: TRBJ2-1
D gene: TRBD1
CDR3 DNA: TGTGCCAGCAGCTTGGACAGGGGTATCTACAATGAGCAGTTCTTC
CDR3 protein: CASSLDRGIYNEQFF

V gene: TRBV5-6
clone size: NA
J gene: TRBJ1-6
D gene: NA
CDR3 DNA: TGTGCCAGCAGCTCCCTTATGAGGGAGGCTAATTCACCCCTCCACTTT
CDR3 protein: CASSSLMREANSPLHF